This T cell receptor (beta chain) comes out of a study of blood T cell repertoires in COVID-19. In the study overall: COVID-19 samples collected from the United States, Italy and Spain covered acute and convalescent phases. PBMCs, B-cell-depleted T cells, or T cells were the source of the cDNA or gDNA that made up the material.

V gave up 5 bases and J gave up 3 bases, with 14 bases separating them. Germline CDR1 and CDR2: MNHEY and SVGAGI. CDR3 length: 15 residues. Per the authors' pipeline: Cell counts per sample came from amplifying reference gene primers. The table came from immunoSEQ multiplex PCR; TCRdb's copy has only in-frame clones and leaves some out. That table furnishes V, J and clone size, whereas the DNA furnished D and trimming. The table has 100,000 or so clones, less than 85% seen once. The sample holds one count of this clone. This clonotype was sampled from a man aged 65 to 79 with active or convalescent COVID-19. Material for sequencing was peripheral blood. This chain uses TRBV6-5 with TRBJ2-1; D possibly corresponds to TRBD1 (6 bases). DNA of the CDR3: TGTGCCAGCAGTAGCGTGGGGGCCTACTACAATGAGCAGTTCTTC. This gives the protein CASSSVGAYYNEQFF.